Listed below are T cell receptor beta chains from one sample, sequenced in a study of T cells in Graves' hyperthyroidism and ophthalmopathy. TCRdb itself ran the multiplex PCR reads through MiXCR, one entry per CDR3 protein. The repertoire holds more than 300,000 distinct CDR3 sequences, with roughly 15% as singletons. The sequenced sample consisted of blood. These receptors were obtained from a woman aged 25 to 39 with Graves' hyperthyroidism that later progressed to Graves' ophthalmopathy. Each CDR3 is given with its conserved first and last residue. The D gene is left open where the match is weak.

TRBV7-9	NA	TRBJ2-2	CASSLAHTGELFF
TRBV27	NA	TRBJ2-7	CASSPPRNSYEQYF
TRBV4-1	NA	TRBJ2-1	CASSHPGRSPLHEQFF
TRBV4-1	NA	TRBJ1-2	CASSHLWGGYGYTF
TRBV5-1	TRBD2	TRBJ2-2	CASSLEAGATGELFF
TRBV12-3/TRBV12-4	NA	TRBJ1-5	CASSFAIGIQPQHF
TRBV30	TRBD2	TRBJ2-2	CACSGTTNTGELFF
TRBV18	NA	TRBJ1-1	CASSPARSGTEAFF
TRBV11-2	TRBD2	TRBJ2-3	CASSPPWGSGRFPSTDTQYF
TRBV6-2/TRBV6-3	NA	TRBJ1-2	CASSPDGFYGYTF
TRBV20-1	TRBD2	TRBJ2-3	CSARDPPTSGATDTQYF
TRBV28	NA	TRBJ1-1	CASSPYREMNTEAFF
TRBV20-1	TRBD2	TRBJ2-1	CSARDYSGSGPYNEQFF
TRBV5-1	TRBD1	TRBJ1-6	CASSLQGLNSPLHF
TRBV30	NA	TRBJ2-1	CAWSFQGEQFF
TRBV19	NA	TRBJ2-1	CASSSDRAEGSYNEQFF
TRBV20-1	NA	TRBJ2-3	CSARVSGQNTDTQYF
TRBV5-1	NA	TRBJ1-2	CASSLAGNGGMGYTF
TRBV7-9	TRBD1	TRBJ1-1	CASSLAPQLSTGGYTEAFF
TRBV28	NA	TRBJ2-7	CASSLGTPGSYEQYF
TRBV12-3/TRBV12-4	NA	TRBJ2-2	CASSFVQGNTGELFF
TRBV6-1	TRBD2	TRBJ2-7	CASRFSSGGYYEQYF
TRBV5-4	TRBD2	TRBJ2-1	CASSFSAGGLDEQFF
TRBV6-1	TRBD1	TRBJ2-7	CASSPGTGFSYEQYF
TRBV28	NA	TRBJ1-2	CASSLAGTELRGYTF
TRBV18	NA	TRBJ2-1	CASSPITTEDEQFF
TRBV18	TRBD1	TRBJ2-7	CASSLGQGMPYF
TRBV28	TRBD1	TRBJ1-2	CASSPTGGIEGYTF
TRBV10-3	NA	TRBJ1-1	CAISEGGEHTEAFF
TRBV15	NA	TRBJ1-3	CATSTGRSLGNTIYF
TRBV12-3/TRBV12-4	NA	TRBJ2-1	CASSPRQNEQFF
TRBV20-1	NA	TRBJ1-4	CSARNWAGPFEKLFF
TRBV28	NA	TRBJ2-7	CASSLFVSQPEQYF
TRBV29-1	TRBD2	TRBJ2-7	CSVAGGTYEQYF
TRBV6-6	TRBD1	TRBJ1-4	CASSYVTGGDEKLFF
TRBV9	TRBD1	TRBJ2-2	CASSASGTAIAGELFF
TRBV4-1	NA	TRBJ2-3	CASSQAPGLQKGEDTQYF
TRBV3-1	NA	TRBJ2-7	CASSRSTEQYF
TRBV6-1	NA	TRBJ2-1	CASSSGLYNEQFF
TRBV5-1	NA	TRBJ2-1	CASSLSNRDNEQFF
TRBV2	NA	TRBJ2-3	CASLGTSGSQYF
TRBV28	NA	TRBJ1-3	CASSEGWGNTIYF
TRBV28	NA	TRBJ2-6	CASSNPGASGANVLTF
TRBV6-1	NA	TRBJ1-1	CASDSNALSSTEAFF
TRBV2	NA	TRBJ1-2	CASSEAIAGYTF
TRBV6-6	NA	TRBJ2-7	CASSYSITGRGGEQYF
TRBV4-2	TRBD2	TRBJ2-1	CASSQEWAGGSSYNEQFF
TRBV28	NA	TRBJ2-7	CAIQPPTGYEQYF
TRBV20-1	NA	TRBJ2-7	CSARDSGRELGEQYF